Sequencing of this TCR beta chain was carried out in a study of response to subunit inactivated influenza vaccine. General observations from the study: A suggestion made by the authors is that each seasonal influenza vaccination recruits few new T cells.

As for this clonotype: Its antigen remains unidentified. With a much larger clone just one base away, this may be a read error.

TCRdb reprocessed the RT-PCR reads via MiXCR and lists one record per CDR3 protein. The sample records around 200,000 distinct CDR3 sequences, 9.2% being singletons. This sequence was found in a man in his fifties or sixties who received an inactivated influenza vaccine. Specimen: non-naive T cells sorted from PBMCs, collected on the day of vaccination.

This chain's CDR3 is CASSQGHAAGLAEAFF. DNA for the CDR3: TGCGCCAGCAGCCAAGGGCACGCGGCGGGTCTCGCTGAAGCTTTCTTT. The chain recombines TRBV4-3 with TRBJ1-1, with D uncertain. The V end was cut by 1 base, the J end by 6 bases, with 18 bases between. Germline V lookup: CDR1 LGHNA, CDR2 YSLEER. The CDR3 is 16 residues long.